This TCR beta chain was recorded in a study of CD4+ T cells in melanoma. This clone has a single count. Antigen specificity is unknown. Study-level points and caveats: CD8+ T cell, macrophage and B cell function reportedly correlated with neoantigen-specific CD4+ T cells. In melanoma, neoantigen-specific CD4+ T cells reportedly differed in differentiation state.

Clones were read by immunoSEQ multiplex PCR, and TCRdb kept only the in-frame ones, dropping some. The table has roughly 140,000 clones, about nine tenths seen once; the top ten hold less than 2%. The CDR3 spans 15 residues. V was trimmed by 5 bases and J by 3 bases, leaving 14 bases between them. The germline CDR1 and CDR2 sequences are MNHEY and SMNVEV (reference sequence). The V call is TRBV27, the J call TRBJ1-5; D is unresolved. The TCR sequence derives from a human donor with melanoma. CDR3 in DNA: TGTGCCAGCAGTCCTTCCCTGGCCGTCAATCAGCCCCAGCATTTT. Translated, it gives CASSPSLAVNQPQHF.